This T cell receptor (beta chain) was found in a study of control samples from healthy donors and cancer patients. Assay used: immunoSEQ multiplex PCR; TCRdb lists only in-frame clones, some missing. The top ten hold less than 1.1% of the sample, which has some 51,000 clones, 95% to 96% seen once. Germline CDR1 is LNHDA and CDR2 is SQIVND (reference sequence). V gave up 9 bases and J gave up 2 bases; unmatched junction bases: 18. The CDR3 length is 18 residues. The origin of this receptor is a woman aged 18-30 years in good health. The specimen was blood. The J gene is TRBJ2-3, the V gene TRBV19, with 9 positions matching TRBD1. CDR3 amino acids: CARLYRQGGCKDTDTQYF. The DNA for the CDR3 is TGTGCCAGATTGTATCGACAGGGGGGATGTAAGGACACAGATACGCAGTATTTT.